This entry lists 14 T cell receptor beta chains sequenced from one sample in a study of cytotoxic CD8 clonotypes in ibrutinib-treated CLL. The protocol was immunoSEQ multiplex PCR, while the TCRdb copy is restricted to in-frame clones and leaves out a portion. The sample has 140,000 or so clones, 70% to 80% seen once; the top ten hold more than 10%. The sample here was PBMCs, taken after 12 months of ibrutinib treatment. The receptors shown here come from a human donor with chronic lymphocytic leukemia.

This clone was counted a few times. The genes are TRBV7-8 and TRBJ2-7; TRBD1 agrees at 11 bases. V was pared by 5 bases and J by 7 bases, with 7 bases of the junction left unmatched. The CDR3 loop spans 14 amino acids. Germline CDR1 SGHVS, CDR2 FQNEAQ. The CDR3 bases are TGTGCCAGCAGCCTCGGACAGGGGGCGAGTGAGCAGTACTTC. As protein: CASSLGQGASEQYF. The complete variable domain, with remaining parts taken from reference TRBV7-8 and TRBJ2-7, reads GAGVSQSPRYKVAKRGQDVALRCDPISGHVSLFWYQQALGQGPEFLTYFQNEAQLDKSGLPSDRFFAERPEGSVSTLKIQRTQQEDSAVYLCASSLGQGASEQYFGPGTRLTVT.

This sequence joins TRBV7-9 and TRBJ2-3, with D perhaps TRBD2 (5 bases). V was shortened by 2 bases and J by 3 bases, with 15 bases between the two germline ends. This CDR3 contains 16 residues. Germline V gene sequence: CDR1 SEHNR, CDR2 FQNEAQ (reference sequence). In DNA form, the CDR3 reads TGTGCCAGCAGCTTATGGATAGCGCCGGATACAGATACGCAGTATTTT. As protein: CASSLWIAPDTDTQYF.

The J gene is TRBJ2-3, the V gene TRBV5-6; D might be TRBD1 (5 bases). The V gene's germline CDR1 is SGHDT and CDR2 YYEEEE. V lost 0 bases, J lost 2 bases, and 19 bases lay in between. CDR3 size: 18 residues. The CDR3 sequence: CASSLALVGPGYTDTQYF. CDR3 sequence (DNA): TGTGCCAGCAGCTTGGCCCTTGTGGGGCCAGGATACACAGATACGCAGTATTTT.

CDR3 in DNA: TGTGCCAACCTACTCTCGGCCGGACAGGAACAAGAGACCCAGTACTTC. Amino acid sequence: CANLLSAGQEQETQYF. The J gene is TRBJ2-5, the V gene TRBV6-4; TRBD1 aligns across 7 bases. The V and J ends lost 10 bases and 2 bases, in that order; junction bases with no gene match: 16. The germline V gene encodes CDR1 MRHNA and CDR2 SNTAGT. The CDR3 has 16 residues.

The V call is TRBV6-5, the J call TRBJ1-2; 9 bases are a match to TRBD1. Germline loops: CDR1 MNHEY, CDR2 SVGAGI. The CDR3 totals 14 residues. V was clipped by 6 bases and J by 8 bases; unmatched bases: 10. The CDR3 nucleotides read TGTGCCAGCAGATACAGGGGGCATTTGAGAGGCTACACCTTC. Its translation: CASRYRGHLRGYTF.

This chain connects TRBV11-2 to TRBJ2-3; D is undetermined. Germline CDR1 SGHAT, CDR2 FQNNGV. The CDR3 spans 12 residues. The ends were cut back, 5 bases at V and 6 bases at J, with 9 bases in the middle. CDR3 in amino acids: CASSPNLDTQYF. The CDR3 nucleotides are TGTGCCAGCAGCCCCAACTTGGATACGCAGTATTTT.

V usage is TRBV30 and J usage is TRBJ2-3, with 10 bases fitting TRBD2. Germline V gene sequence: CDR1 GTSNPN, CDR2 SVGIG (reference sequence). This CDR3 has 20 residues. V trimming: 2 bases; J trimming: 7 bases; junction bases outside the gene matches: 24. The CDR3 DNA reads TGTGCCTGGAGTCTCACACGGGCGCTAGCGGGAGTCTACATGCAGAATACGCAGTATTTT. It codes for CAWSLTRALAGVYMQNTQYF.

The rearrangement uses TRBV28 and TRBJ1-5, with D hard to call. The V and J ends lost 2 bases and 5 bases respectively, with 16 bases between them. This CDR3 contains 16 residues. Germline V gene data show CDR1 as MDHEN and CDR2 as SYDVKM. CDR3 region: CASSLITEGPDQPQHF. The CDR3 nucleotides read TGTGCCAGCAGTTTAATTACGGAGGGCCCGGATCAGCCCCAGCATTTT.

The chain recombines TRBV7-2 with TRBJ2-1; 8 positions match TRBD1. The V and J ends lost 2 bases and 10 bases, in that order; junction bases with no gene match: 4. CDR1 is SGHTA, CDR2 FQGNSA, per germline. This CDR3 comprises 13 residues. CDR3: CASSLQGAREQFF. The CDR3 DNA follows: TGTGCCAGCAGCTTACAGGGGGCCCGGGAGCAGTTCTTC.

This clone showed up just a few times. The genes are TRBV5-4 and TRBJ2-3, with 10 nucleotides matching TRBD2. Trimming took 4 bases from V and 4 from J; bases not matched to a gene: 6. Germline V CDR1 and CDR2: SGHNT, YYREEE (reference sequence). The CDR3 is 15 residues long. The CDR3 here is CASSPSGRVADTQYF. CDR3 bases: TGTGCCAGCAGCCCGAGCGGGAGGGTGGCAGATACGCAGTATTTT.

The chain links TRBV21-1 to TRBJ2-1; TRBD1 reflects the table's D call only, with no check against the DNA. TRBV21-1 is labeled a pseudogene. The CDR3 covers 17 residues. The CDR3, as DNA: TGTGCCAGCAGCAAGTCCCGGACTGACAGGGGGCTCAATGAGCAGTTCTTC. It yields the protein CASSKSRTDRGLNEQFF.

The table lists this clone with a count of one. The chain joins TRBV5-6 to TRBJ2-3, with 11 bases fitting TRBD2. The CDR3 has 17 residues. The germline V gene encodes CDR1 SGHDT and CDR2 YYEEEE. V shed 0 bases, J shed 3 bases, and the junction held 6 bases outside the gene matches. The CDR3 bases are TGTGCCAGCAGCTTGGAATCTAGCGGGAGGTGGACAGATACGCAGTATTTT. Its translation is CASSLESSGRWTDTQYF.

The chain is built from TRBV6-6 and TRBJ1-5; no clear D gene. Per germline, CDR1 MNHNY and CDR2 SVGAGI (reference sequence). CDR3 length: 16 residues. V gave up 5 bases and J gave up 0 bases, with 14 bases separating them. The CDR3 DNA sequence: TGTGCCAGCAGTCAATTATTGTTATATAGCAATCAGCCCCAGCATTTT. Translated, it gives CASSQLLLYSNQPQHF.

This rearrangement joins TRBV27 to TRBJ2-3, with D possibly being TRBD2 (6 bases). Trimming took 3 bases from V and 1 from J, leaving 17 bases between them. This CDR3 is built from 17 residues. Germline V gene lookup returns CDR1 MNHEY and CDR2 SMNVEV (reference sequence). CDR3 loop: CASSLGSGAARTDTQYF. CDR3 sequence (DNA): TGTGCCAGCAGTTTGGGCTCGGGAGCAGCACGCACAGATACGCAGTATTTT.